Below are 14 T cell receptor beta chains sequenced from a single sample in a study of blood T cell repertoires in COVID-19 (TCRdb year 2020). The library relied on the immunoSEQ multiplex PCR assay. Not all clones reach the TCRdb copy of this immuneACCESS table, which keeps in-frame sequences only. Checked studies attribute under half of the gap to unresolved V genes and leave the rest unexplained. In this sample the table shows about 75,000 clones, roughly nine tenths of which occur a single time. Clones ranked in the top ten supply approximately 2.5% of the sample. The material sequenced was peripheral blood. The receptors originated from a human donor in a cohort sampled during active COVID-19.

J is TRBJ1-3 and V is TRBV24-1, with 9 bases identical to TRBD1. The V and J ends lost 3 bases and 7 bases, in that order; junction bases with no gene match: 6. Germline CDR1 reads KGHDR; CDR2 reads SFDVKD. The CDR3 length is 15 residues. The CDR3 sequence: CATSDPGTGRNTIYF. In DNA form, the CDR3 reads TGTGCCACCAGTGATCCTGGGACAGGGCGTAACACCATATATTTT.

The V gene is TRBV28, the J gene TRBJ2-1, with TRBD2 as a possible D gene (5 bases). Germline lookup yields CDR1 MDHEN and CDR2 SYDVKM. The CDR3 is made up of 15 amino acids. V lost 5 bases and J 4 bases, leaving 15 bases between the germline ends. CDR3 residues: CASSPLPGNYNEQFF. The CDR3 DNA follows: TGTGCCAGCAGTCCCCTTCCGGGGAATTACAATGAGCAGTTCTTC.

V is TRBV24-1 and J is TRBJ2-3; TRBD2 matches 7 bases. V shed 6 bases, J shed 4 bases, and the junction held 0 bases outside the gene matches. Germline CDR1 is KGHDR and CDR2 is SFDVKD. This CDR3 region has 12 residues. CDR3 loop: CATSRGADTQYF. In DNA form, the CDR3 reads TGTGCCACCAGTCGGGGGGCAGATACGCAGTATTTT.

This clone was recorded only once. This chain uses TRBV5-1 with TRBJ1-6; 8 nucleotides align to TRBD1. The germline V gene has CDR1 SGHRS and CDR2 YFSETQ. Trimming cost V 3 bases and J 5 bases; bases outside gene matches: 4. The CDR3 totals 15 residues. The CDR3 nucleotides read TGCGCCAGCAGCTCCCTGACAGGGGATAATTCACCCCTCCACTTT. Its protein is CASSSLTGDNSPLHF.

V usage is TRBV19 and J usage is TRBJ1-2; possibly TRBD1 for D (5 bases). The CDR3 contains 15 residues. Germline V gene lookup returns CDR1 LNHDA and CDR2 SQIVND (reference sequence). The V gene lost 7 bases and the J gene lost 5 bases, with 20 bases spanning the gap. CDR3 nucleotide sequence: TGTGCCAGTACCCAGGGAGGGCAGGCCCCTTATGGCTACACCTTC. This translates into CASTQGGQAPYGYTF.

CDR3 sequence: CASMGIDRNTGELFF. The CDR3, as DNA: TGCGCCAGCATGGGTATCGACAGAAACACCGGGGAGCTGTTTTTT. The V call is TRBV10-2, the J call TRBJ2-2, with D possibly being TRBD1 (5 bases). The germline V gene has CDR1 WSHSY and CDR2 SAAADI. Deletions cut 7 bases from V and 2 bases from J, with 14 bases between. The CDR3 runs to 15 residues.

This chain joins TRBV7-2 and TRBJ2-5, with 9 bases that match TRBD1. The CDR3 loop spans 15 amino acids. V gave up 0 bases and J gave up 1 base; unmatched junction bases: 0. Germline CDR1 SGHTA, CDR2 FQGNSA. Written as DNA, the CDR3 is TGTGCCAGCAGCTTAGCGGGACAGGGCCAAGAGACCCAGTACTTC. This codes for CASSLAGQGQETQYF.

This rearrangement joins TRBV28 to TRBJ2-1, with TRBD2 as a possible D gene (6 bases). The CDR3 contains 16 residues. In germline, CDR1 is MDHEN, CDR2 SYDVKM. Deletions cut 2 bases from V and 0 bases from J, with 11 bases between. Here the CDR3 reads CASSLDPSDSYNEQFF. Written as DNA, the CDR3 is TGTGCCAGCAGTTTAGACCCTAGCGACTCCTACAATGAGCAGTTCTTC. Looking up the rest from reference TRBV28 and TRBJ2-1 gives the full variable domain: DVKVTQSSRYLVKRTGEKVFLECVQDMDHENMFWYRQDPGLGLRLIYFSYDVKMKEKGDIPEGYSVSREKKERFSLILESASTNQTSMYLCASSLDPSDSYNEQFFGPGTRLTVL.

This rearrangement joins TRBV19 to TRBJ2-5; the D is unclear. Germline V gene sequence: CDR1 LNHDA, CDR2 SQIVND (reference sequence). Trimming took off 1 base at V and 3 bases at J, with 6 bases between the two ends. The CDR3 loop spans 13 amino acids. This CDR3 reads CASSIGLEETQYF. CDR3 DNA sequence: TGTGCCAGTAGTATAGGACTTGAAGAGACCCAGTACTTC.

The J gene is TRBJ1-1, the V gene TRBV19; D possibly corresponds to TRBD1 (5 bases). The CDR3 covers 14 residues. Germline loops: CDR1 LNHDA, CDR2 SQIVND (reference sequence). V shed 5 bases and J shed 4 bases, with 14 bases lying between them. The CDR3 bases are TGTGCCAGTAGTCCAGGGACTCTTCGCACTGAAGCTTTCTTT. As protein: CASSPGTLRTEAFF.

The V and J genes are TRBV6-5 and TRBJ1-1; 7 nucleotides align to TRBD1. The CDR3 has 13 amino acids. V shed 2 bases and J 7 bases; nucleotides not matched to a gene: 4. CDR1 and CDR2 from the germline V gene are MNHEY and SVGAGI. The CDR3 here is CASSYGTANEAFF. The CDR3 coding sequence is TGTGCCAGCAGTTACGGGACAGCCAATGAAGCTTTCTTT.

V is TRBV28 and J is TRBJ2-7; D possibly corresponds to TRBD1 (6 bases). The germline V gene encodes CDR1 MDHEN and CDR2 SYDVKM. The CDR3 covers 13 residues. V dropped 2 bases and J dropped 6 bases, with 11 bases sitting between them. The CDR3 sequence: CASSLPRGGEQYF. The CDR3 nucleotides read TGTGCCAGCAGTTTACCCAGGGGCGGCGAGCAGTACTTC.

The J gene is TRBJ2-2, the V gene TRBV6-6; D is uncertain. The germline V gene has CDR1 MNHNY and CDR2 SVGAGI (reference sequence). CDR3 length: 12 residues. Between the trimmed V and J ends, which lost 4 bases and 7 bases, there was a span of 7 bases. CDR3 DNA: TGTGCCAGCAGTTTTTTCCACGGGGAGCTGTTTTTT. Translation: CASSFFHGELFF.

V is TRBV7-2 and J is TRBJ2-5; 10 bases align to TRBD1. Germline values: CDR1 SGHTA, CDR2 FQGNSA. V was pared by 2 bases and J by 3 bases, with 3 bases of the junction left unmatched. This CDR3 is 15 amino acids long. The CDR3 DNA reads TGTGCCAGCAGCTTACCGACAGGGGGCGAAGAGACCCAGTACTTC. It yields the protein CASSLPTGGEETQYF.